This T cell receptor (beta chain) originates from a study of blood T cells in healthy people across ages. Study conclusions and caveats: Getting older went along with TCR beta diversity per million T cells dropping roughly linearly.

Germline-derived CDR1 and CDR2 are WNHNN and SYGVQD (reference sequence). V lost 6 bases, J lost 5 bases, and 19 bases lay in between. The CDR3 loop spans 15 amino acids. Alongside a J-beta primer mix, a sample-barcoded 5' primer served in a second PCR lasting roughly 6 to 11 cycles. All samples gave at least 2.5 million CDR3-containing paired-end reads. TCRdb reanalysed the 5' RACE reads using MiXCR and keeps one entry per CDR3 protein. Here the sample spans more than 1.4 million distinct CDR3 sequences, 42% being singletons. A word on this clonotype: Its specificity is not known.

Isolating PBMCs gave at least 6 million of these cells per sample. The sequence derives from a woman between 18 and 29 years old in good health. The chain recombines TRBV10-1 with TRBJ2-5; D is unclear. The sequenced material came from blood. The CDR3 DNA sequence: TGCGCCAGCAGCCTCATCGGTCTAGGCCGGGAGACCCAGTACTTC. Amino acid sequence: CASSLIGLGRETQYF.